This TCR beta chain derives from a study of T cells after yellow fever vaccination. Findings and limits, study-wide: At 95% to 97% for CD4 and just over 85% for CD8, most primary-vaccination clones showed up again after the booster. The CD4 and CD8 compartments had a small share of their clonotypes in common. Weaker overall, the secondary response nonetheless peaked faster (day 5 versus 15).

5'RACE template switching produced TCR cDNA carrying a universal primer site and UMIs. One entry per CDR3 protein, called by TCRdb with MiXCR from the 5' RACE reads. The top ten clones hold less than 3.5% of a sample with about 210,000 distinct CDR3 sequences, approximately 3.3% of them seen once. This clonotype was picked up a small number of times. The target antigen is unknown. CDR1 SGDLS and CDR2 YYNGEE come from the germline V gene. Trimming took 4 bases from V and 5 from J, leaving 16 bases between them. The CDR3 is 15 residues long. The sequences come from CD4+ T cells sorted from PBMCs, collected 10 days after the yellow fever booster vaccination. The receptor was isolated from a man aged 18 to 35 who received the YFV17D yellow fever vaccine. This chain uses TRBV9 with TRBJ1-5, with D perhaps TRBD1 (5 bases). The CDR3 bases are TGTGCCAGCAGCTCGGGGGAACATCCCGATCAGCCCCAGCATTTT. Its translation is CASSSGEHPDQPQHF.